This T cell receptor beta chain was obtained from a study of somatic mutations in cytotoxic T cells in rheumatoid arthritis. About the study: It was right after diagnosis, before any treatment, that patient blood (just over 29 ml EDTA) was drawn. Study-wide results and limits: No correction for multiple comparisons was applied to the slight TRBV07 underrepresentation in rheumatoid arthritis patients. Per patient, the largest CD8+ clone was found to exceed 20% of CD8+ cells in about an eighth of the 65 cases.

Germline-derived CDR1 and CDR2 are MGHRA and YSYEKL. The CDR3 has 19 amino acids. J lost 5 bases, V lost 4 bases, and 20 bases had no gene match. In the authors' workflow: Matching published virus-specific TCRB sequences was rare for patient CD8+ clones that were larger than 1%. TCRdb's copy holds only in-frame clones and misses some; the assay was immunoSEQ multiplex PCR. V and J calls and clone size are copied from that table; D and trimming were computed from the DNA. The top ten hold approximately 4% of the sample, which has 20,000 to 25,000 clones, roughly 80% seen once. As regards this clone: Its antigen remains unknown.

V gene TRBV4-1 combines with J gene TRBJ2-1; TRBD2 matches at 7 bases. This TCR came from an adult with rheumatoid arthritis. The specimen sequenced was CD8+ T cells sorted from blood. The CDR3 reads CASSLAGRVKSRAHNEQFF. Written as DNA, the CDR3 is TGCGCCAGCAGCCTCGCAGGGAGGGTGAAATCCCGCGCACACAATGAGCAGTTCTTC.